The clone carrying this T cell receptor (beta chain) was counted at least ten times. Its antigen remains unknown. One entry per CDR3 protein, called by TCRdb with MiXCR from the PCR reads. This table has some 70,000 distinct CDR3 sequences, around a sixth appearing once. This entry comes from a study of molecular identifiers for immune sequencing clone quantification. Across the whole study: Five aliquots were made in replicates from the RNA of approximately 20,000 or 98,000 naive CD8 cells, and four were sequenced.

Germline CDR1 reads SGHRS; CDR2 reads YFSETQ. Between the trimmed V and J ends, which lost 4 bases and 1 base, there was a span of 6 bases. This CDR3 contains 13 residues. Study conclusions and caveats: Highly expanded clone sizes could be underestimated through barcode sharing by identical TCR molecules. Over 99% of effector molecules, yet under 1% of naive-cell molecules, were held by clones above 20 RNA copies.

As CD8+CD4-CCR7+CD45RA+ cells, naive CD8 T cells were sorted. The sample taken for sequencing was naive CD8+ T cells from blood, with Jurkat cell RNA spiked in. Described subset: FACS-sorted CD8+CD4-CCR7+CD45RA+ naive T cells. The V and J genes are TRBV5-1 and TRBJ2-1; D is unresolved. This receptor was identified in a human donor in good health. Some libraries in this study had Jurkat cell RNA spiked in. The CDR3 nucleotides read TGCGCCAGCAGCCCGCTATCCTACAATGAGCAGTTCTTC. It translates to CASSPLSYNEQFF.